The 5 T cell receptor beta chains below come from one sample, sequenced in a study of response to subunit inactivated influenza vaccine. TCRdb used MiXCR to reprocess the RT-PCR reads, holding one entry per CDR3 protein. This table has roughly 760,000 distinct CDR3 sequences, approximately 22% appearing once. Specimen: PBMCs from blood, collected approximately 5 days after vaccination. These receptors all stem from a man in his fifties who received an inactivated influenza vaccine.

The V and J genes are TRBV27 and TRBJ2-2; 14 bases line up with TRBD2. Trimming removed 5 bases from V and 5 bases from J; junction bases left unmatched: 4. The CDR3 length is 16 residues. CDR1 and CDR2 from the germline V gene are MNHEY and SMNVEV (reference sequence). The CDR3 sequence is CASSHGLAGGTGELFF. In DNA form, the CDR3 reads TGTGCCAGCAGTCACGGACTAGCGGGAGGAACCGGGGAGCTGTTTTTT.

This rearrangement joins TRBV5-6 to TRBJ2-1, with 10 bases matching TRBD2. Germline loops: CDR1 SGHDT, CDR2 YYEEEE. V lost 4 bases, J lost 5 bases, and 6 bases stayed unmatched. The CDR3 totals 15 residues. CDR3 bases: TGTGCCAGCAGCCCACTAGCGGGGTTAAACAATGAGCAGTTCTTC. Its protein product is CASSPLAGLNNEQFF.

The J gene is TRBJ2-1, the V gene TRBV24-1; 7 bases align to TRBD1. CDR3 length: 16 residues. Germline CDR1 and CDR2: KGHDR and SFDVKD. The V segment lost 3 bases and the J segment 6 bases; nucleotides outside the gene matches: 10. This CDR3 is CATSDTRGQVSNEQFF. CDR3 bases: TGTGCCACCAGTGATACGCGCGGACAGGTATCCAATGAGCAGTTCTTC.

The rearrangement links TRBV4-3 to TRBJ2-2; 11 bases map to TRBD2. Germline assignment: CDR1 LGHNA and CDR2 YSLEER. Trimming cost V 4 bases and J 3 bases; bases outside gene matches: 4. CDR3 length: 16 residues. CDR3 protein: CASSPGTSGDTGELFF. The CDR3 bases are TGCGCCAGCAGCCCAGGGACTAGCGGAGACACCGGGGAGCTGTTTTTT.

This clonotype was observed a few times. The chain joins TRBV5-6 to TRBJ2-3; D is unclear. V was shortened by 4 bases and J by 6 bases, with 15 bases between the two germline ends. CDR3 length equals 14 residues. In germline, CDR1 is SGHDT, CDR2 YYEEEE. Here the CDR3 DNA reads TGTGCCAGCAGCCCTGGCCGATACACGGATACGCAGTATTTT. The encoded protein is CASSPGRYTDTQYF.